A single count supports the clone carrying this T cell receptor beta chain. The source of the sample is a study of shared clonotypes between healthy human individuals. Profiled with immunoSEQ multiplex PCR; TCRdb holds only in-frame clones, not every one. The table records a few million clones, around nine tenths of them present only once. Trimming took 9 bases from V and 8 from J, leaving 35 bases between them. Germline V lookup: CDR1 LNHDA, CDR2 SQIVND (reference sequence). CDR3 length: 19 residues. The sample taken for sequencing was naive CD4+ T cells sorted from blood. Subset reported: CD45RA+ positively selected. The chain links TRBV19 to TRBJ2-1; D assignment may be TRBD1 or TRBD2 (5 bases each). The sequence derives from a man younger than 30 in good health. The CDR3 protein is CASFNGVGRDSGVIHEQFF. The CDR3 nucleotides read TGTGCCAGCTTCAACGGGGTGGGTAGAGACAGCGGTGTTATCCATGAGCAGTTCTTC.